These 23 T cell receptor beta chains share one sample of origin, sequenced in a study of shared clonotypes between healthy human individuals. Method: immunoSEQ multiplex PCR; TCRdb's copy keeps in-frame clones and lacks some. In the table there are about 470,000 clones, roughly 83% of which are singletons. Specimen: PBMCs. Receptor source: a woman aged 40 to 49 in good health. Some clones in this sample may be carry-over from other donors' samples.

J is TRBJ2-5 and V is TRBV11-2; D unclear. CDR3 length equals 11 residues. CDR1 and CDR2 from the germline V gene are SGHAT and FQNNGV. The germline V and J ends were trimmed by 4 bases and 5 bases, with 5 bases remaining between them. The CDR3: CASSSHETQYF. The CDR3 DNA is TGTGCCAGCAGCTCCCATGAGACCCAGTACTTC.

The V gene is TRBV4-1, the J gene TRBJ2-2; a weak D match, TRBD2 (6 bases). V was pared by 1 base and J by 7 bases, with 19 bases between. Germline CDR1 reads MGHRA; CDR2 reads YSYEKL. The CDR3 spans 17 residues. CDR3 sequence: CASSQVGSRGRGGELFF. The CDR3 DNA sequence: TGCGCCAGCAGCCAAGTCGGATCACGGGGGAGAGGCGGGGAGCTGTTTTTT.

The gene calls are TRBV18 and TRBJ2-7, with D tentatively TRBD1 or TRBD2 (6 bases each). CDR1 is KGHSH, CDR2 LQKENI, per germline. The V end lost 4 bases, the J end lost 6 bases, and 16 bases lay between the germline ends. This CDR3 comprises 14 residues. This CDR3 reads CASSQPGALTEQYF. Written as DNA, the CDR3 is TGTGCCAGCTCACAGCCGGGGGCGCTTACCGAGCAGTACTTC.

This clone was counted only a few times. The chain combines TRBV4-2 with TRBJ1-1; 8 nucleotides match TRBD1. This CDR3 has 15 amino acids. Germline V gene lookup returns CDR1 LGHNA and CDR2 YNFKEQ. J was trimmed by 0 bases and V by 3 bases; bases with no gene match: 3. CDR3 loop: CASSHGTGMNTEAFF. In DNA, the CDR3 is TGTGCCAGCAGCCATGGGACAGGCATGAACACTGAAGCTTTCTTT.

V usage is TRBV2 and J usage is TRBJ2-6; the D is unclear. Germline values: CDR1 SNHLY, CDR2 FYNNEI. Trimming left V 0 bases short and J 4 bases short, with 4 bases between. This CDR3 spans 14 amino acids. The CDR3 DNA reads TGTGCCAGCAGTGAAGCGCCCGGGGCCAACGTCCTGACTTTC. Translation: CASSEAPGANVLTF.

This clone was counted once. The chain links TRBV2 to TRBJ1-2; 7 positions match TRBD1. The germline V gene has CDR1 SNHLY and CDR2 FYNNEI. The junction had 2 bases not matched to a gene; V was cut back by 5 bases and J by 2 bases. The CDR3 loop spans 13 amino acids. The CDR3, as DNA: TGTGCCAGCAGTTTACAGGGGAACTATGGCTACACCTTC. Protein sequence: CASSLQGNYGYTF.

This clone appeared a few times. This chain joins TRBV2 and TRBJ1-1; D possibly corresponds to TRBD1 (5 bases). CDR3 length: 14 residues. The germline V and J ends were trimmed by 4 bases and 6 bases, with 15 bases remaining between them. CDR1 SNHLY and CDR2 FYNNEI come from the germline V gene. CDR3 region: CASSVLQGNAEAFF. In DNA form, the CDR3 reads TGTGCCAGCAGTGTACTTCAGGGCAACGCTGAAGCTTTCTTT.

The gene calls are TRBV19 and TRBJ1-5, with D perhaps TRBD1 (5 bases). Germline CDR1 is LNHDA and CDR2 is SQIVND (reference sequence). The length of the CDR3 is 14 residues. The V gene lost 5 bases and the J gene lost 3 bases, with 11 bases spanning the gap. Here the CDR3 DNA reads TGTGCCAGTAGTTCTGGACACCACAATCAGCCCCAGCATTTT. This translates into CASSSGHHNQPQHF.

The count of this clone is one. This may be a read error, as it is one base from a much larger clone. The genes are TRBV30 and TRBJ2-1, with 8 bases that match TRBD2. The CDR3 is made up of 16 amino acids. Trimming took 1 base from V and 8 from J; bases not matched to a gene: 13. CDR1 is GTSNPN and CDR2 is SVGIG in the germline V gene (reference sequence). For the CDR3, the DNA is TGTGCCTGGAGTGAATTCGGACTAGCAAGGGGCGATGAGCAGTTCTTC. Translating gives CAWSEFGLARGDEQFF.

This clone occurred a few times. J is TRBJ1-5 and V is TRBV10-3; D gene unclear. Germline CDR1 reads ENHRY; CDR2 reads SYGVKD. The V end lost 2 bases, the J end lost 0 bases, and 8 bases lay between the germline ends. The CDR3 extends over 15 amino acids. The CDR3 DNA follows: TGTGCCATCAGTGAGGGGGAGTATAGCAATCAGCCCCAGCATTTT. Residues: CAISEGEYSNQPQHF.

This chain joins TRBV4-3 and TRBJ1-2; D is unclear. The V end lost 0 bases, the J end lost 13 bases, and 12 bases lay between the germline ends. The CDR3 length is 12 residues. CDR1 is LGHNA, CDR2 YSLEER, per germline. This chain's CDR3 is CASSQDRTIPTF. CDR3 in DNA: TGCGCCAGCAGCCAAGATCGAACCATCCCCACCTTC.

This clone was observed a single time. The rearrangement uses TRBV7-2 and TRBJ2-7, with 12 bases lining up with TRBD1. J gave up 6 bases and V 4 bases, and 10 bases lay outside the gene matches. Germline V gene lookup returns CDR1 SGHTA and CDR2 FQGNSA. The CDR3 has 16 residues. Written as DNA, the CDR3 is TGTGCCAGCAGCTCTAGGCGGGGGACAGGGGGCAGCGAGCAGTACTTC. Residues: CASSSRRGTGGSEQYF.

The chain couples TRBV5-8 to TRBJ2-2; either TRBD1 or TRBD2 may fit D (5 bases each). The CDR3 covers 17 residues. Germline V lookup: CDR1 SGHTS, CDR2 YDEGEE. Between the trimmed V and J ends, which lost 4 bases and 4 bases, there was a span of 20 bases. In nucleotides, the CDR3 is TGTGCCAGCAGCCTACCTAGGGACGGCCTAACCACCGGGGAGCTGTTTTTT. It encodes CASSLPRDGLTTGELFF.

The rearrangement links TRBV5-1 to TRBJ2-5, with 11 positions matching TRBD2. V lost 2 bases, J lost 4 bases, and 7 bases stayed unmatched. Germline-derived CDR1 and CDR2 are SGHRS and YFSETQ. The CDR3 consists of 16 residues. CDR3 residues: CASSFSGGGLGETQYF. CDR3 sequence (DNA): TGCGCCAGCAGCTTTAGCGGGGGGGGCCTTGGAGAGACCCAGTACTTC. The variable domain in full, completed from reference TRBV5-1 and TRBJ2-5, reads KAGVTQTPRYLIKTRGQQVTLSCSPISGHRSVSWYQQTPGQGLQFLFEYFSETQRNKGNFPGRFSGRQFSNSRSEMNVSTLELGDSALYLCASSFSGGGLGETQYFGPGTRLLVL.

The V gene is TRBV28, the J gene TRBJ2-7; 7 positions agree with TRBD2. Germline loops: CDR1 MDHEN, CDR2 SYDVKM. CDR3 length: 16 residues. After removal of 6 bases from V and 2 bases from J, the junction contained 13 bases not matched to a gene. The CDR3 is CASSLPPGGRTYEQYF. The CDR3 nucleotides are TGTGCCAGCAGCCTCCCCCCCGGCGGGAGAACCTACGAGCAGTACTTC.

This chain uses TRBV29-1 with TRBJ2-7; 10 bases are a match to TRBD2. Germline CDR1 and CDR2: SQVTM and ANQGSEA. V trimming: 7 bases; J trimming: 7 bases; junction bases outside the gene matches: 7. CDR3 length equals 12 residues. This chain's CDR3 is CSAGLADGEQYF. In nucleotides, the CDR3 is TGCAGCGCTGGACTAGCGGACGGGGAGCAGTACTTC.

The chain links TRBV28 to TRBJ1-5, with D possibly TRBD1 on 5 matching bases. Germline V lookup: CDR1 MDHEN, CDR2 SYDVKM. This CDR3 spans 14 amino acids. V lost 3 bases to trimming and J lost 2 bases, with 8 bases between them. DNA of the CDR3: TGTGCCAGCAGTTTGGGGCAGCGCAATCAGCCCCAGCATTTT. It yields the protein CASSLGQRNQPQHF.

V usage is TRBV28 and J usage is TRBJ2-3; the match to TRBD2 covers 9 bases. The CDR3 totals 15 residues. V dropped 6 bases and J dropped 5; count of bases not matched to a gene: 9. Looked up from germline, CDR1 is MDHEN and CDR2 is SYDVKM. CDR3 bases: TGTGCCAGCAGGGAAGCGGGAGGAAGTGTAGATACGCAGTATTTT. It codes for CASREAGGSVDTQYF.

The chain uses TRBV14 and TRBJ2-2; no definite D call. There are 15 residues in the CDR3. In germline, CDR1 is SGHDN, CDR2 FVKESK. V was cut by 0 bases and J by 5 bases, with 10 bases left in between. CDR3 nucleotides: TGTGCCAGCAGCCAAGATAGAGGAGCGACCGGGGAGCTGTTTTTT. It specifies CASSQDRGATGELFF. Complete variable domain (other parts from reference TRBV14 and TRBJ2-2): EAGVTQFPSHSVIEKGQTVTLRCDPISGHDNLYWYRRVMGKEIKFLLHFVKESKQDESGMPNNRFLAERTGGTYSTLKVQPAELEDSGVYFCASSQDRGATGELFFGEGSRLTVL.

This clone was seen a handful of times. The chain couples TRBV6-6 to TRBJ2-1; maybe TRBD1 (6 bases). The length of the CDR3 is 14 residues. Trimming cost V 5 bases and J 4 bases, with 12 bases left between them. CDR1 and CDR2 (germline): MNHNY, SVGAGI (reference sequence). The CDR3, as DNA: TGTGCCAGCAGTCCGCAGGGGTCATACAATGAGCAGTTCTTC. It encodes CASSPQGSYNEQFF.

J is TRBJ2-7 and V is TRBV25-1, with a tentative D call TRBD1 (5 bases). Trimming cost V 4 bases and J 2 bases, with 9 bases left between them. From germline, CDR1 is MGHDK and CDR2 SYGVNS. The CDR3 loop spans 13 amino acids. The CDR3 sequence: CASSAREPYEQYF. CDR3 in DNA: TGTGCCAGCAGTGCCAGGGAACCCTACGAGCAGTACTTC.

The chain links TRBV7-2 to TRBJ1-3; TRBD1 agrees at 8 bases. The germline V gene encodes CDR1 SGHTA and CDR2 FQGNSA. There are 17 residues in the CDR3. V lost 3 bases, J lost 0 bases, and 7 bases stayed unmatched. The CDR3, as DNA: TGTGCCAGCAGCTTGACCGGGACAGGTTACTCTGGAAACACCATATATTTT. This sequence encodes CASSLTGTGYSGNTIYF.

V and J are TRBV5-4 and TRBJ1-1, with TRBD1 identical over 10 bases. Germline V gene data show CDR1 as SGHNT and CDR2 as YYREEE (reference sequence). V lost 4 bases, J lost 3 bases, and 6 bases stayed unmatched. The CDR3 runs 15 residues. The CDR3 reads CASSPPGTGDTEAFF. The CDR3 DNA sequence: TGTGCCAGCAGCCCCCCCGGGACAGGGGACACTGAAGCTTTCTTT. Together with reference TRBV5-4 and TRBJ1-1, the CDR3 gives the full variable domain: ETGVTQSPTHLIKTRGQQVTLRCSSQSGHNTVSWYQQALGQGPQFIFQYYREEENGRGNFPPRFSGLQFPNYSSELNVNALELDDSALYLCASSPPGTGDTEAFFGQGTRLTVV.